Many counts were recorded for the clone carrying this T cell receptor (beta chain). What it binds is unknown. The source of the sample is a study of metastatic and nonmetastatic thyroid tumors. Study-wide results and limits: When malignant thyroid tumors were compared with benign nodules, TCR beta diversity was reportedly significantly higher in the malignant tumors. This held in both blood and tumor samples.

Prior to thyroid surgery, none of the patients had received any treatment. Original methodology: Variation in CDR3 across clinicopathological groups served as the basis for constructing a distant-metastasis classifier in papillary thyroid cancer. MiXCR reprocessed the PCR reads for TCRdb. These V and J calls are TCRdb output, not the study's own analysis. The sample shows over 35,000 clones, around a sixth of them seen only once. The sample taken for sequencing was tumor tissue. The receptor comes from a female donor with papillary thyroid cancer or a benign thyroid nodule (not recorded which). Some clones in this sample may be carry-over from other donors' samples.

CDR3 sequence (DNA): TGTGCCAGCAGCTTTAACTCGTTCGGTGAAAAACTGTTTTTT. Protein: CASSFNSFGEKLFF. The chain carries TRBV7-2 and TRBJ1-4, with D unresolved. V was clipped by 3 bases and J by 7 bases, with 12 bases between them. Germline lookup yields CDR1 SGHTA and CDR2 FQGNSA. The length of the CDR3 is 14 residues.